The rows below give T cell receptor beta chains drawn from one sample of a study of regulatory T cells in long-lasting Graves disease. TCRdb passed the multiplex PCR reads through MiXCR, listing each CDR3 protein once. The sample has 360,000 or so distinct CDR3 sequences, less than 30% seen once. The sequencing here drew on peripheral blood mononuclear cells (PBMCs), taken when the disease was refractory, from a patient treated with antithyroid drugs. The receptors were gathered from a woman in her forties with Graves disease. The CDR3 runs from the conserved cysteine through the conserved F or W. The D gene is left open where the match is weak. Where a row states a size, it is once, few, many or the class of an expanded clone; other rows omit it.

TRBV6-1,TRBJ2-7,TRBD2,few,CASRPSGRGIYEQYF,TGTGCCAGCAGACCTAGCGGGAGGGGAATCTACGAGCAGTACTTC
TRBV18,TRBJ2-2,NA,NA,CASSPEGNTGELFF,TGTGCCAGCTCACCGGAGGGGAACACCGGGGAGCTGTTTTTT
TRBV12-3/TRBV12-4,TRBJ1-5,TRBD1,many,CASRWGTGKGNQPQHF,TGTGCCAGCAGGTGGGGGACAGGGAAGGGCAATCAGCCCCAGCATTTT
TRBV6-4,TRBJ1-5,NA,once,CASSGARSNQPQHF,TGTGCCAGCAGTGGGGCGCGAAGCAATCAGCCCCAGCATTTT
TRBV9,TRBJ2-7,NA,few,CASSVDSSPNEQYF,TGTGCCAGCAGCGTAGATTCCTCGCCCAACGAGCAGTACTTC
TRBV20-1,TRBJ1-6,NA,many,CSASRARNSPLHF,TGCAGTGCTTCCAGGGCTAGGAATTCACCCCTCCACTTT
TRBV28,TRBJ2-7,TRBD1,NA,CASSLYGTGWMKLGQYF,TGTGCCAGCAGTTTATACGGGACAGGGTGGATGAAGCTCGGGCAGTACTTC
TRBV28,TRBJ2-7,TRBD2,many,CASSVTSGRTHEQYF,TGTGCCAGCAGTGTTACTAGCGGGAGAACCCACGAGCAGTACTTC
TRBV7-9,TRBJ2-2,TRBD1,few,CASSWGQGEHTGELFF,TGTGCCAGCAGCTGGGGACAGGGGGAGCACACCGGGGAGCTGTTTTTT
TRBV29-1,TRBJ2-5,TRBD2,many,CSVVGLAGRGGQETQYF,TGCAGCGTTGTAGGGCTAGCGGGGCGAGGGGGGCAAGAGACCCAGTACTTC
TRBV19,TRBJ2-5,TRBD2,few,CASSWGLAGRETQYF,TGTGCCAGTAGTTGGGGACTAGCGGGACGAGAGACCCAGTACTTC
TRBV5-1,TRBJ2-2,TRBD1,NA,CASSFGQGANTGELFF,TGCGCCAGCAGCTTCGGACAGGGGGCAAACACCGGGGAGCTGTTTTTT
TRBV10-3,TRBJ2-1,TRBD1,NA,CAISVGQGNEQFF,TGTGCCATCAGTGTAGGACAGGGCAATGAGCAGTTCTTC
TRBV3-1,TRBJ2-2,NA,once,CASSQVLVSTGEPFF,TGTGCCAGCAGCCAAGTTCTAGTAAGCACCGGGGAGCCGTTTTTT
TRBV20-1,TRBJ2-2,TRBD1,few,CSARGTGGTGELFF,TGCAGTGCTAGGGGGACAGGTGGCACCGGGGAGCTGTTTTTT
TRBV29-1,TRBJ2-3,TRBD2,few,CSVDGVSGTYTDTQYF,TGCAGCGTTGATGGGGTTAGCGGGACCTACACAGATACGCAGTATTTT
TRBV9,TRBJ2-2,TRBD2,few,CASSIPRSGRGTGELFF,TGTGCCAGCAGCATTCCCCGATCCGGGAGGGGCACCGGGGAGCTGTTTTTT
TRBV20-1,TRBJ2-7,NA,few,CSARQATGFPYEQYF,TGCAGTGCCCGACAGGCGACCGGGTTCCCCTACGAGCAGTACTTC
TRBV28,TRBJ1-1,NA,many,CASSPGTRRAEAFF,TGTGCCAGCAGTCCCGGGACAAGAAGGGCTGAAGCTTTCTTT
TRBV5-5,TRBJ1-2,NA,NA,CASSLPLGGYGYTF,TGTGCCAGCAGCTTGCCGTTAGGGGGGTATGGCTACACCTTC
TRBV20-1,TRBJ2-4,TRBD2,NA,CSARDLAEAKNIQYF,TGCAGTGCTAGAGACCTAGCGGAAGCCAAAAACATTCAGTACTTC
TRBV7-6,TRBJ2-7,NA,few,CASSSQGGNSYEQYF,TGTGCCAGCAGCTCCCAGGGCGGAAACTCCTACGAGCAGTACTTC
TRBV6-1,TRBJ2-7,NA,many,CASRVTGLSYEQYF,TGTGCCAGCAGAGTTACAGGGTTGTCCTACGAGCAGTACTTC
TRBV9,TRBJ1-5,NA,NA,CASSVGGSQPQHF,TGTGCCAGCAGCGTAGGGGGAAGTCAGCCCCAGCATTTT
TRBV28,TRBJ1-1,NA,many,CASSFHPQMTSTEAFF,TGTGCCAGCAGTTTCCATCCTCAAATGACTTCCACTGAAGCTTTCTTT
TRBV29-1,TRBJ1-1,NA,many,CSVDARGTEAFF,TGCAGCGTCGACGCCCGGGGCACTGAAGCTTTCTTT
TRBV6-2/TRBV6-3,TRBJ1-2,NA,many,CASSYSGLGAYGYTF,TGTGCCAGCAGTTACTCAGGGTTGGGGGCCTATGGCTACACCTTC
TRBV5-1,TRBJ2-7,TRBD2,many,CASSEREGIHEQYF,TGCGCCAGCAGCGAGCGGGAGGGCATCCACGAGCAGTACTTC
TRBV10-3,TRBJ1-1,TRBD1,few,CAIGGQGAGNYLEAFF,TGTGCCATCGGTGGACAGGGGGCCGGAAATTATCTTGAAGCTTTCTTT
TRBV7-9,TRBJ1-6,NA,few,CASSLSLNSPLHF,TGTGCCAGCAGCTTATCGCTTAATTCACCCCTCCACTTT
TRBV20-1,TRBJ1-1,TRBD1,NA,CSVRPGTGGTEAFF,TGCAGTGTTCGTCCCGGGACAGGGGGCACTGAAGCTTTCTTT
TRBV9,TRBJ1-5,NA,NA,CASSVAGGDQPQHF,TGTGCCAGCAGCGTAGCGGGGGGCGACCAGCCCCAGCATTTT
TRBV7-8,TRBJ2-7,NA,NA,CASSSQPKNGRLDSHEQYF,TGTGCCAGCAGCTCACAACCCAAGAACGGCCGGTTAGATTCTCACGAGCAGTACTTC
TRBV25-1,TRBJ1-6,NA,once,CASSEYLTLDPNNSPLHF,TGTGCCAGCAGTGAATATCTGACCCTCGATCCGAATAATTCACCCCTCCACTTT
TRBV19,TRBJ1-1,NA,NA,CASSREVNTEAFF,TGTGCCAGTAGCAGGGAGGTGAACACTGAAGCTTTCTTT
TRBV5-1,TRBJ1-5,NA,few,CASSLAGVEPQHF,TGCGCCAGCAGCTTGGCAGGGGTAGAGCCCCAGCATTTT
TRBV10-3,TRBJ2-2,TRBD1,NA,CAISPGGNTGELFF,TGTGCCATCAGTCCAGGGGGTAACACCGGGGAGCTGTTTTTT
TRBV28,TRBJ1-1,TRBD1,many,CASRDRGYTEAFF,TGTGCCAGCAGGGACAGGGGATATACTGAAGCTTTCTTT
TRBV20-1,TRBJ2-5,TRBD1,few,CSALKVTGPETQYF,TGCAGTGCACTAAAGGTGACAGGGCCAGAGACCCAGTACTTC
TRBV27,TRBJ2-3,NA,NA,CASSLRVPPDTQYF,TGTGCCAGCAGTTTAAGGGTCCCCCCCGATACGCAGTATTTT
TRBV29-1,TRBJ2-2,TRBD1,many,CSVSQGIHGELFF,TGCAGCGTTTCACAGGGGATTCACGGGGAGCTGTTTTTT
TRBV24-1,TRBJ2-2,NA,many,CATSSDRNTGELFF,TGTGCCACCAGCTCGGACAGGAACACCGGGGAGCTGTTTTTT
TRBV7-8,TRBJ1-5,TRBD1,few,CASSLEYGGDSQGRVSQPQHF,TGTGCCAGCAGCTTAGAATACGGGGGGGACAGCCAGGGGAGGGTTAGTCAGCCCCAGCATTTT
TRBV20-1,TRBJ2-5,TRBD1,many,CSALTTGDSGFAETQYF,TGCAGTGCTCTTACAACAGGGGACAGTGGGTTTGCGGAGACCCAGTACTTC
TRBV10-2,TRBJ2-4,TRBD2,few,CASAPGLAGGPVPGPLDIQYF,TGCGCCAGCGCCCCGGGACTAGCGGGAGGGCCCGTTCCAGGCCCCCTAGACATTCAGTACTTC
TRBV6-1,TRBJ1-1,NA,many,CASKWVFNTEAFF,TGTGCCAGTAAGTGGGTATTCAACACTGAAGCTTTCTTT
TRBV11-2,TRBJ2-6,NA,many,CASSLEPLVGAGANVLTF,TGTGCCAGCAGCTTAGAGCCTCTGGTGGGGGCTGGGGCCAACGTCCTGACTTTC
TRBV12-3/TRBV12-4,TRBJ1-5,TRBD1,many,CASSPDRDGKPQHF,TGTGCCAGCAGCCCCGACAGGGACGGGAAGCCCCAGCATTTT
TRBV29-1,TRBJ2-1,NA,once,CSVESRQYNEQFF,TGCAGCGTTGAATCTAGGCAGTACAATGAGCAGTTCTTC
TRBV12-3/TRBV12-4,TRBJ2-7,TRBD1,many,CASSSRSGGQPYEQYF,TGTGCCAGCAGTTCAAGATCAGGGGGTCAACCTTACGAGCAGTACTTC
TRBV7-2,TRBJ1-1,TRBD1,NA,CASNRQGGNTEAFF,TGTGCCAGCAACAGACAGGGAGGGAACACTGAAGCTTTCTTT
TRBV6-1,TRBJ1-5,NA,NA,CASSTPRDLQNSNQPQHF,TGTGCCAGCAGCACGCCTCGGGACCTACAAAATAGCAATCAGCCCCAGCATTTT
TRBV9,TRBJ2-2,TRBD2,NA,CASSYGLAGVSGELFF,TGTGCCAGCAGCTACGGACTAGCGGGAGTGTCCGGGGAGCTGTTTTTT